This TCR beta chain was sequenced during a study of blood T cell repertoires in COVID-19. Turning to the study itself: From the United States, Italy and Spain came samples of acute and convalescent COVID-19.

The repertoire was sequenced with immunoSEQ multiplex PCR; TCRdb's copy has only in-frame clones and lacks some. Of over 120,000 clones listed, roughly 78% were seen once; the top ten hold 5% to 6.5%. Germline CDR1 and CDR2: SEHNR and FQNEAQ (reference sequence). Trimming removed 5 bases from V and 4 bases from J, with 11 bases in between. The CDR3 is made up of 13 amino acids. Input material: PBMCs or T cells enriched from blood (not recorded which). The gene calls are TRBV7-9 and TRBJ1-2; no firm D call. This TCR was recovered from a woman in her 50s who had recovered from COVID-19. CDR3 residues: CASSPRASYGYTF. In DNA form, the CDR3 reads TGTGCCAGCAGCCCACGCGCTAGCTATGGCTACACCTTC.